A single sample is the source of the 9 T cell receptor beta chains below, sequenced in a study of T cell responses to AZD1222 COVID-19 vaccine. TCRdb's copy holds only in-frame clones and misses some; the assay was immunoSEQ multiplex PCR. The table has tens of thousands of clones, around nine tenths seen once; the top ten hold roughly 4.8%. The sample in question was peripheral blood, obtained on day 0 of MenACWY control vaccination. These receptors came from an adult in good health.

This clone was observed a single time. The CDR3 DNA is TGTGCCAGCAGCTTAGCAGGAATCAATCAGCCCCAGCATTTT. As protein: CASSLAGINQPQHF. This chain uses TRBV7-9 with TRBJ1-5; no definite D call. Germline lookup yields CDR1 SEHNR and CDR2 FQNEAQ (reference sequence). The CDR3 spans 14 residues. V was cut by 0 bases and J by 3 bases, with 6 bases left in between. Supplemented by reference TRBV7-9 and TRBJ1-5, the full variable domain reads DTGVSQNPRHKITKRGQNVTFRCDPISEHNRLYWYRQTLGQGPEFLTYFQNEAQLEKSRLLSDRFSAERPKGSFSTLEIQRTEQGDSAMYLCASSLAGINQPQHFGDGTRLSIL.

This clone has more than one count but fewer than ten. The J gene is TRBJ2-3, the V gene TRBV30; D not certain. The CDR3 runs to 15 residues. The germline V and J ends were trimmed by 5 bases and 3 bases, with 18 bases remaining between them. CDR1 is GTSNPN, CDR2 SVGIG, per germline (reference sequence). The CDR3 DNA is TGTGCCTGGGCGTTCCAGGACCATCGTACAGATACGCAGTATTTT. This translates into CAWAFQDHRTDTQYF. The full variable domain, rest sourced from reference TRBV30 and TRBJ2-3, is SQTIHQWPATLVQPVGSPLSLECTVEGTSNPNLYWYRQAAGRGLQLLFYSVGIGQISSEVPQNLSASRPQDRQFILSSKKLLLSDSGFYLCAWAFQDHRTDTQYFGPGTRLTVL.

The table lists this clone with a count of one. The chain has TRBV24-1 and TRBJ2-3; 9 bases fit TRBD1. The V segment lost 2 bases and the J segment 8 bases; nucleotides outside the gene matches: 4. The CDR3 runs 14 residues. Germline assignment: CDR1 KGHDR and CDR2 SFDVKD. The CDR3 sequence is CATSDSRQGGTQYF. The CDR3 DNA reads TGTGCCACCAGTGATTCGAGACAGGGGGGTACGCAGTATTTT.

This chain uses TRBV28 with TRBJ1-1; D is perhaps TRBD1 (5 bases). Trimming removed 0 bases at V and 0 bases at J, with 8 bases between. CDR1 is MDHEN and CDR2 is SYDVKM in the germline V gene. This CDR3 spans 15 amino acids. The CDR3 region has the DNA TGTGCCAGCAGTTTATGGACAGTGATGAACACTGAAGCTTTCTTT. It codes for CASSLWTVMNTEAFF.

V usage is TRBV4-2 and J usage is TRBJ1-5, with 8 bases aligning to TRBD1. This CDR3 is 17 amino acids long. After removal of 1 base from V and 5 bases from J, the junction contained 10 bases not matched to a gene. The germline V gene encodes CDR1 LGHNA and CDR2 YNFKEQ. The CDR3 is CASSQAMDRERDQPQHF. For the CDR3, the DNA is TGTGCCAGCAGCCAAGCCATGGACAGGGAAAGGGATCAGCCCCAGCATTTT.

This sequence joins TRBV19 and TRBJ2-1; no clear D gene. Trimming pared 8 bases from V and 7 bases from J, leaving 18 bases between. Per the germline V gene, CDR1 is LNHDA and CDR2 is SQIVND (reference sequence). The CDR3 runs 14 residues. The CDR3 region has the DNA TGTGCCAGTTATCCGTGGACCGGAGCTAATGAGCAGTTCTTC. Protein sequence: CASYPWTGANEQFF.

The V call is TRBV4-3, the J call TRBJ2-1; 7 bases are shared with TRBD2. CDR1 LGHNA and CDR2 YSLEER come from the germline V gene. The length of the CDR3 is 15 residues. V lost 5 bases to trimming and J lost 8 bases; unmatched junction nucleotides: 12. The CDR3 loop is CASSTVGGSYHEQFF. The CDR3 nucleotides read TGCGCCAGCAGCACTGTTGGCGGGAGCTATCATGAGCAGTTCTTC.

The J gene is TRBJ2-1, the V gene TRBV20-1; the D is unclear. V gave up 5 bases and J gave up 5 bases, with 7 bases separating them. CDR3 length equals 11 residues. The germline gives CDR1 DFQATT, CDR2 SNEGSKA (reference sequence). The CDR3 loop is CSAVTHNEQFF. In DNA form, the CDR3 reads TGCAGTGCTGTGACTCACAATGAGCAGTTCTTC.

The rearrangement links TRBV24-1 to TRBJ1-4; TRBD1 is a possible D gene (5 bases). The germline gives CDR1 KGHDR, CDR2 SFDVKD. V lost 5 bases, J lost 1 base, and 7 bases lay in between. This CDR3 contains 14 residues. The CDR3 DNA sequence: TGTGCCACCAGTGGGGGACTAACTAATGAAAAACTGTTTTTT. It yields the protein CATSGGLTNEKLFF.